The 14 T cell receptor beta chains below all came from one sample that was sequenced in a study of blood T cell repertoires in COVID-19. Clones were sequenced by immunoSEQ multiplex PCR, and TCRdb holds only the in-frame ones, with some missing. The top ten clones hold 9.5% to 15% of a sample with roughly 160,000 clones, under 90% of them seen once. The sample consisted of PBMCs or T cells enriched from blood (not recorded which). The receptors stem from a man over 45 who had recovered from COVID-19.

This clone was detected a few times. The J gene is TRBJ1-2, the V gene TRBV3-1 (or the pseudogene TRBV3-2); D is possibly TRBD1 (5 bases). The V end lost 1 base, the J end lost 7 bases, and 16 bases lay between the germline ends. Germline V gives CDR1 LGHDT, CDR2 YNNKEL (reference sequence). The CDR3 runs to 15 residues. CDR3 sequence reads: CASSQGTSSSGGYTF. The CDR3 coding sequence is TGTGCCAGCAGCCAAGGGACATCCTCCTCGGGTGGCTACACCTTC.

This chain connects TRBV7-3 to TRBJ2-3; D is undetermined. V shed 4 bases and J shed 6 bases, with 8 bases lying between them. This CDR3 is built from 12 residues. Germline V gene lookup returns CDR1 SGHTA and CDR2 FQGTGA. CDR3 loop: CASSSPQDTQYF. DNA of the CDR3: TGTGCCAGCAGCTCCCCCCAGGATACGCAGTATTTT.

V gene TRBV5-1 combines with J gene TRBJ1-1; 8 bases align to TRBD1. With 4 bases clipped from V and 9 bases from J, the junction kept 8 bases outside the gene matches. In germline, CDR1 is SGHRS, CDR2 YFSETQ. CDR3 size: 13 residues. CDR3 nucleotide sequence: TGCGCCAGCAGCGCAGTACAGGGGGGAAAAGCTTTCTTT. Translating it yields CASSAVQGGKAFF.

The chain carries TRBV13 and TRBJ1-2, with 11 bases aligning to TRBD1. After removal of 5 bases from V and 7 bases from J, the junction contained 9 bases not matched to a gene. This CDR3 has 15 amino acids. CDR1 PRHDT and CDR2 FYEKMQ come from the germline V gene (reference sequence). CDR3 in DNA: TGTGCCAGCAGCAAATTCGGACAGGGGGCGCGTGGCTACACCTTC. It codes for CASSKFGQGARGYTF. The complete variable domain, with remaining parts taken from reference TRBV13 and TRBJ1-2, reads AAGVIQSPRHLIKEKRETATLKCYPIPRHDTVYWYQQGPGQDPQFLISFYEKMQSDKGSIPDRFSAQQFSDYHSELNMSSLELGDSALYFCASSKFGQGARGYTFGSGTRLTVV.

The chain joins TRBV7-9 to TRBJ1-1; 7 bases match TRBD1. Germline CDR1 reads SEHNR; CDR2 reads FQNEAQ (reference sequence). Losses at the gene ends were 6 bases for V and 1 base for J; bases not matched to a gene: 5. This CDR3 spans 14 amino acids. CDR3 nucleotides: TGTGCCAGCAGGGAGGGGGCCTCGAACACTGAAGCTTTCTTT. This gives the protein CASREGASNTEAFF. The variable domain in full, completed from reference TRBV7-9 and TRBJ1-1, reads DTGVSQNPRHKITKRGQNVTFRCDPISEHNRLYWYRQTLGQGPEFLTYFQNEAQLEKSRLLSDRFSAERPKGSFSTLEIQRTEQGDSAMYLCASREGASNTEAFFGQGTRLTVV.

The table lists this clone with a few counts. The rearrangement joins TRBV6-2 or TRBV6-3 to TRBJ1-1; D is uncertain. V was trimmed by 2 bases and J by 8 bases, leaving 12 bases between them. The CDR3 runs 13 residues. Germline V gene lookup returns CDR1 MNHEY and CDR2 SVGEGT. The CDR3 protein is CASSYAEWAEAFF. CDR3 in DNA: TGTGCCAGCAGTTACGCTGAATGGGCAGAAGCTTTCTTT.

V gene TRBV10-3 combines with J gene TRBJ1-5, with D hard to call. V dropped 4 bases and J dropped 3 bases, with 7 bases sitting between them. The CDR3 totals 13 residues. Germline lookup yields CDR1 ENHRY and CDR2 SYGVKD. CDR3 sequence reads: CAISVADNQPQHF. CDR3 sequence (DNA): TGTGCCATCAGTGTTGCAGACAATCAGCCCCAGCATTTT.

This clone has just a few counts. The same CDR3 arises from other DNA sequences in this sample as well. V gene TRBV19 combines with J gene TRBJ1-6; D gene uncertain. The CDR3 runs 15 residues. Trimming removed 2 bases from V and 7 bases from J, with 12 bases in between. The germline CDR1 and CDR2 sequences are LNHDA and SQIVND (reference sequence). CDR3 in DNA: TGTGCCAGTAGTATACGGGGTACGGAGAATTCACCCCTCCACTTT. It codes for CASSIRGTENSPLHF.

In this sample, this clone turned up a few times. V is TRBV6-5 and J is TRBJ2-3, with D tentatively TRBD2 (6 bases). Looked up from germline, CDR1 is MNHEY and CDR2 is SVGAGI. Trimming shortened V by 7 bases and J by 3 bases, and 14 bases separated the two germline ends. The CDR3 is 14 residues long. The CDR3 DNA sequence: TGTGCCAGCAAACCGGGGGTCTCAACAGATACGCAGTATTTT. Protein: CASKPGVSTDTQYF.

V is TRBV4-1 and J is TRBJ1-6; 10 nucleotides agree with TRBD1. Germline V gives CDR1 MGHRA, CDR2 YSYEKL. Trimming removed 0 bases from V and 10 bases from J; junction bases left unmatched: 12. There are 18 residues in the CDR3. The CDR3 here is CASSQDTSGDRGRSPLHF. The CDR3 nucleotides are TGCGCCAGCAGCCAAGACACAAGCGGGGACAGGGGACGCTCACCCCTCCACTTT.

V and J are TRBV2 and TRBJ1-6, with D unresolved. CDR1 is SNHLY, CDR2 FYNNEI, per germline. Trimming left V 3 bases short and J 15 bases short, with 15 bases between. This CDR3 contains 13 residues. CDR3 loop: CASSDDTSRRLHF. In DNA form, the CDR3 reads TGTGCCAGCAGTGACGACACGAGTCGACGCCTCCACTTT.

This chain uses TRBV27 with TRBJ1-3; D ambiguous. The germline CDR1 and CDR2 sequences are MNHEY and SMNVEV (reference sequence). CDR3 length: 17 residues. The V gene lost 6 bases and the J gene lost 0 bases, with 18 bases spanning the gap. As DNA, the CDR3 is TGTGCCAGCAGCCCGTACCTCGGAGCCTCCTCTGGAAACACCATATATTTT. It yields the protein CASSPYLGASSGNTIYF.

The chain employs TRBV7-8 and TRBJ1-1, with D maybe TRBD1 (6 bases). CDR1 and CDR2 (germline): SGHVS, FQNEAQ. CDR3 length: 15 amino acids. The V end was cut by 3 bases, the J end by 0 bases, with 11 bases between. DNA for the CDR3: TGTGCCAGCAGCTTGGACCAGGGGTTGAACACTGAAGCTTTCTTT. Translating gives CASSLDQGLNTEAFF.

V gene TRBV6-6 combines with J gene TRBJ2-1; D perhaps matches TRBD1 (5 bases). Trimming shortened V by 4 bases and J by 0 bases, and 13 bases separated the two germline ends. This CDR3 contains 16 residues. Germline-derived CDR1 and CDR2 are MNHNY and SVGAGI (reference sequence). CDR3 in amino acids: CASSSIDRASYNEQFF. The CDR3 DNA is TGTGCCAGCAGTTCCATTGACAGAGCCTCCTACAATGAGCAGTTCTTC.